A single sample is the source of the 9 T cell receptor beta chains below, sequenced in a study of Ad26.COV2.S vaccination and SARS-CoV-2 variants (dated by TCRdb to the early 2020s). Library preparation was by the immunoSEQ multiplex PCR assay. The immuneACCESS repertoire file appears here via TCRdb, limited to in-frame rearrangements. These files lack a portion of the clones; in checked studies, under half of the deficit traces to unresolved V genes, and the cause of the others is not known. Here the sample has about 440,000 clones; roughly 91% occur a single time. The biggest ten clones account for around 4.2% of the sample. The treatment or condition label here, explained by the study, means: 15 to 20 received Ad26.COV2.S at low or high dose, single or two shots; a few received placebo; per-sample allocation not given. Repertoires of vaccine and placebo recipients were sequenced from samples collected on day 63 after the first injection.

The material was peripheral blood, obtained in a trial of Ad26.COV2.S vaccine versus placebo. The receptor source for this set is a person between 18 and 65 years old who received the Ad26.COV2.S COVID-19 vaccine or a placebo.

The V gene is TRBV7-2, the J gene TRBJ2-2; 8 nucleotides line up with TRBD2. The CDR3 is 16 amino acids. V shed 5 bases and J 6 bases; nucleotides not matched to a gene: 11. The germline gives CDR1 SGHTA, CDR2 FQGNSA. The CDR3, as DNA: TGTGCCAGCAGCAAACGGCTTAGCGGGGCAGCCGGGGAGCTGTTTTTT. Translation: CASSKRLSGAAGELFF. The full variable domain, completed using reference TRBV7-2 and TRBJ2-2, is GAGVSQSPSNKVTEKGKDVELRCDPISGHTALYWYRQSLGQGLEFLIYFQGNSAPDKSGLPSDRFSAERTGGSVSTLTIQRTQQEDSAVYLCASSKRLSGAAGELFFGEGSRLTVL.

This rearrangement joins TRBV4-3 to TRBJ2-3; D ambiguous. The CDR3 runs to 14 residues. V lost 4 bases, J lost 2 bases, and 10 bases lay in between. Germline lookup yields CDR1 LGHNA and CDR2 YSLEER. The CDR3 loop reads CASSPTTDTDTQYF. In DNA form, the CDR3 reads TGCGCCAGCAGCCCAACGACGGACACAGATACGCAGTATTTT.

The chain couples TRBV30 to TRBJ1-5, with D perhaps TRBD1 (5 bases). V shed 0 bases and J shed 3 bases, with 9 bases lying between them. The V gene's germline CDR1 is GTSNPN and CDR2 SVGIG (reference sequence). The CDR3 loop spans 14 amino acids. The CDR3 DNA sequence: TGTGCCTGGAGTGTAGACAGCTTCAATCAGCCCCAGCATTTT. Residues: CAWSVDSFNQPQHF.

This clone was counted a single time. The genes are TRBV7-9 and TRBJ2-7, with D possibly TRBD1 on 6 matching bases. The length of the CDR3 is 17 residues. Looked up from germline, CDR1 is SEHNR and CDR2 is FQNEAQ (reference sequence). The germline V and J ends were trimmed by 5 bases and 3 bases, with 23 bases remaining between them. CDR3 sequence reads: CASSPPEYGTSNYEQYF. CDR3 bases: TGTGCCAGCAGCCCTCCTGAATACGGGACATCCAACTACGAGCAGTACTTC.

Worth noting for this clone: Other DNA sequences in this specimen translate into the identical CDR3. The chain links TRBV5-1 to TRBJ2-5, with TRBD1 matching 7 bases. CDR1 SGHRS and CDR2 YFSETQ come from the germline V gene. The CDR3 loop spans 15 amino acids. The V gene end was trimmed by 0 bases and the J gene end by 4 bases; junction bases not matched to a gene: 6. CDR3 region: CASSLGTGVGETQYF. The DNA for the CDR3 is TGCGCCAGCAGCTTGGGTACAGGGGTGGGAGAGACCCAGTACTTC.

The V call is TRBV7-6, the J call TRBJ2-3, with D unclear. CDR3 size: 11 residues. Germline assignment: CDR1 SGHVS and CDR2 FNYEAQ. Trimming pared 0 bases from V and 8 bases from J, leaving 3 bases between. The CDR3 here is CASSLAGTQYF. The CDR3, as DNA: TGTGCCAGCAGCTTAGCGGGTACGCAGTATTTT.

This clone appeared a single time. This chain connects TRBV6-4 to TRBJ2-1; D gene ambiguous. The CDR3 contains 15 residues. Looked up from germline, CDR1 is MRHNA and CDR2 is SNTAGT. Trimming took 0 bases from V and 3 from J, leaving 9 bases between them. CDR3 nucleotides: TGTGCCAGCAGTGACTCGCATTCGGGCTACAATGAGCAGTTCTTC. It translates to CASSDSHSGYNEQFF.

V and J are TRBV5-6 and TRBJ1-2, with TRBD1 identical over 12 bases. CDR1 is SGHDT, CDR2 YYEEEE, per germline. J gave up 8 bases and V 4 bases, and 9 bases lay outside the gene matches. The CDR3 covers 15 residues. CDR3 protein: CASSTGTGGAYGYTF. The CDR3 nucleotides are TGTGCCAGCAGCACTGGGACAGGGGGCGCTTACGGCTACACCTTC.

The V call is TRBV11-2, the J call TRBJ2-5; perhaps D is TRBD1 or TRBD2 (5 bases each). CDR1 and CDR2 (germline): SGHAT, FQNNGV. This CDR3 comprises 15 residues. Between the trimmed V and J ends, which lost 5 bases and 5 bases, there was a span of 18 bases. The CDR3 sequence is CASSRGLRGEETQYF. In nucleotides, the CDR3 is TGTGCCAGCAGCCGTGGCTTAAGAGGGGAGGAGACCCAGTACTTC. The entire variable domain, with the rest obtained from reference TRBV11-2 and TRBJ2-5, is as follows: EAGVAQSPRYKIIEKRQSVAFWCNPISGHATLYWYQQILGQGPKLLIQFQNNGVVDDSQLPKDRFSAERLKGVDSTLKIQPAKLEDSAVYLCASSRGLRGEETQYFGPGTRLLVL.